The 18 T cell receptor beta chains in this list originate from one sample, sequenced in a study of control samples from healthy donors and cancer patients. The repertoire was sequenced with immunoSEQ multiplex PCR; TCRdb's copy has only in-frame clones and lacks some. The data hold about 160,000 clones, with 70% to 90% observed a single time. Sequenced sample: blood. All receptors come from a man younger than 40 in good health.

This chain links TRBV10-3 with TRBJ1-3, with D unresolved. Germline V gives CDR1 ENHRY, CDR2 SYGVKD. The CDR3 has 15 amino acids. Between the trimmed V and J ends, which lost 3 bases and 4 bases, there was a span of 13 bases. This CDR3 reads CAISEPGLPGNTIYF. The CDR3 nucleotides are TGTGCCATCAGTGAACCCGGACTGCCGGGAAACACCATATATTTT.

V and J are TRBV7-9 and TRBJ2-1, with TRBD2 as a possible D gene (5 bases). There are 12 residues in the CDR3. Germline loops: CDR1 SEHNR, CDR2 FQNEAQ (reference sequence). Trimming took 5 bases from V and 12 from J, leaving 14 bases between them. In DNA form, the CDR3 reads TGTGCCAGCAGCGAAAAAACTAGTAGGCAGTTCTTC. Translation gives CASSEKTSRQFF.

The chain combines TRBV6-5 with TRBJ2-1, with D possibly TRBD1 on 6 matching bases. Looked up from germline, CDR1 is MNHEY and CDR2 is SVGAGI. The ends were cut back, 6 bases at V and 4 bases at J, with 16 bases in the middle. The CDR3 sequence is 15 residues long. CDR3 in amino acids: CASSSRGTKYNEQFF. DNA of the CDR3: TGTGCCAGCAGCTCGAGGGGGACCAAATACAATGAGCAGTTCTTC.

This chain links TRBV3-1 (or the pseudogene TRBV3-2) with TRBJ1-5; D possibly corresponds to TRBD1 (6 bases). The germline V and J ends were trimmed by 6 bases and 4 bases, with 10 bases remaining between them. CDR1 is LGHDT and CDR2 is YNNKEL in the germline V gene (reference sequence). The CDR3 totals 13 residues. The CDR3 DNA is TGTGCCAGCAGTCTTCAGGGGAATCAGCCCCAGCATTTT. Its protein is CASSLQGNQPQHF.

The gene calls are TRBV4-1 and TRBJ2-1; D remains unclear. The germline gives CDR1 MGHRA, CDR2 YSYEKL. The length of the CDR3 is 13 residues. The germline V and J ends were trimmed by 4 bases and 5 bases, with 9 bases remaining between them. CDR3 loop: CASSRILDNEQFF. DNA for the CDR3: TGCGCCAGCAGCCGAATCCTTGACAATGAGCAGTTCTTC.

The V gene is TRBV19, the J gene TRBJ1-1, with TRBD1 identical over 7 bases. This CDR3 is 15 amino acids long. Germline CDR1 reads LNHDA; CDR2 reads SQIVND (reference sequence). With V trimmed by 5 bases and J by 7 bases, 13 bases remained unmatched. The CDR3 DNA reads TGTGCCAGTAGTCCGAACAGGGGACGTATGAATGAAGCTTTCTTT. It specifies CASSPNRGRMNEAFF.

The chain is built from TRBV7-2 and TRBJ1-1, with D maybe TRBD1 (6 bases). This CDR3 region has 14 residues. V was trimmed by 5 bases and J by 7 bases, leaving 17 bases between them. Germline V CDR1 and CDR2: SGHTA, FQGNSA. The CDR3 here is CASSLRGGRGEAFF. The CDR3 nucleotides are TGTGCCAGCAGCCTCAGAGGGGGGAGGGGTGAAGCTTTCTTT. Supplemented by reference TRBV7-2 and TRBJ1-1, the full variable domain reads GAGVSQSPSNKVTEKGKDVELRCDPISGHTALYWYRQSLGQGLEFLIYFQGNSAPDKSGLPSDRFSAERTGGSVSTLTIQRTQQEDSAVYLCASSLRGGRGEAFFGQGTRLTVV.

The chain has TRBV7-6 and TRBJ1-4; no definite D call. Trimming removed 1 base at V and 11 bases at J, with 14 bases between. This CDR3 is 14 amino acids long. Per germline, CDR1 SGHVS and CDR2 FNYEAQ. CDR3 DNA sequence: TGTGCCAGCAGCTTAGACTTGGGGAACATTAAACTGTTTTTT. This encodes CASSLDLGNIKLFF.

J is TRBJ1-1 and V is TRBV19; 10 bases agree with TRBD1. In germline, CDR1 is LNHDA, CDR2 SQIVND (reference sequence). The CDR3 extends over 15 amino acids. The V segment lost 3 bases and the J segment 4 bases; nucleotides outside the gene matches: 5. The CDR3 bases are TGTGCCAGTAGTATGTGGACAGGGGGGGCCACTGAAGCTTTCTTT. This gives the protein CASSMWTGGATEAFF.

This chain uses TRBV6-5 with TRBJ1-2; tentative D call: TRBD1 (6 bases). The V end was cut by 6 bases, the J end by 6 bases, with 14 bases between. CDR3 size: 13 residues. Germline CDR1 reads MNHEY; CDR2 reads SVGAGI. CDR3 residues: CASSPSGGHGYTF. The DNA for the CDR3 is TGTGCCAGCAGCCCCAGCGGGGGCCATGGCTACACCTTC.

This clone has only one observation. The rearrangement joins TRBV11-2 to TRBJ2-1, with D perhaps matching TRBD2 (6 bases). Per germline, CDR1 SGHAT and CDR2 FQNNGV. The CDR3 runs 17 residues. V shed 2 bases and J shed 5 bases, with 19 bases lying between them. The CDR3 bases are TGTGCCAGCAGCTTATTGCCACGGGGACTCGGGGACAATGAGCAGTTCTTC. This translates into CASSLLPRGLGDNEQFF.

The chain recombines TRBV27 with TRBJ1-5, with D possibly matching TRBD1 (6 bases). V lost 2 bases, J lost 0 bases, and 11 bases lay in between. This CDR3 has 16 amino acids. CDR1 is MNHEY, CDR2 SMNVEV, per germline (reference sequence). Here the CDR3 DNA reads TGTGCCAGCAGTTTAGGGGGGGGCAATAGCAATCAGCCCCAGCATTTT. It encodes CASSLGGGNSNQPQHF.

This clone was recorded a few times. This rearrangement joins TRBV20-1 to TRBJ1-2; 9 bases line up with TRBD1. V gave up 3 bases and J gave up 8 bases; unmatched junction bases: 7. The CDR3 contains 13 residues. The germline V gene encodes CDR1 DFQATT and CDR2 SNEGSKA (reference sequence). The CDR3 protein is CSASGTGGAGYTF. The CDR3 nucleotides read TGCAGTGCTAGTGGCACAGGGGGCGCGGGCTACACCTTC.

The gene calls are TRBV6-4 and TRBJ2-1; TRBD2 aligns across 9 bases. CDR1 and CDR2 (germline): MRHNA, SNTAGT. V trimming: 7 bases; J trimming: 2 bases; junction bases outside the gene matches: 0. The CDR3 runs 13 residues. DNA of the CDR3: TGTGCCAGCAAGCGGGAGGCCTACAATGAGCAGTTCTTC. It yields the protein CASKREAYNEQFF.

The chain has TRBV7-3 and TRBJ2-1, with 10 positions matching TRBD2. J gave up 6 bases and V 5 bases, and 10 bases lay outside the gene matches. Germline V gene sequence: CDR1 SGHTA, CDR2 FQGTGA. The CDR3 is made up of 16 amino acids. As DNA, the CDR3 is TGTGCCAGCAGCCAGAGCGGGGGGGCATCTGGCAATGAGCAGTTCTTC. This gives the protein CASSQSGGASGNEQFF.

This clone has a handful of counts. The CDR3 protein is CASSPQLRSSGNTIYF. The CDR3 DNA reads TGTGCCAGCAGCCCCCAACTACGCTCCTCTGGAAACACCATATATTTT. This chain links TRBV6-2 or TRBV6-3 with TRBJ1-3; unclear D gene. The CDR3 runs to 16 residues. Looked up from germline, CDR1 is MNHEY and CDR2 is SVGEGT. Trimming cost V 6 bases and J 0 bases, with 15 bases left between them.

This clone was recorded only once. The CDR3 here is CATSDGDRRIGYTF. In nucleotides, the CDR3 is TGTGCCACCAGTGACGGCGATAGGAGAATTGGCTACACCTTC. The chain employs TRBV24-1 and TRBJ1-2, with unresolved D. The CDR3 covers 14 residues. The V end lost 4 bases, the J end lost 7 bases, and 15 bases lay between the germline ends. Germline V gene sequence: CDR1 KGHDR, CDR2 SFDVKD.

The chain is built from TRBV12-3 or TRBV12-4 and TRBJ2-5; D tentatively fits TRBD1 or TRBD2 (6 bases each). CDR3 length: 12 residues. V was cut by 6 bases and J by 4 bases, with 9 bases left in between. The CDR3, as DNA: TGTGCCAGCAGACAGGGAGGAGAGACCCAGTACTTC. The encoded protein is CASRQGGETQYF.